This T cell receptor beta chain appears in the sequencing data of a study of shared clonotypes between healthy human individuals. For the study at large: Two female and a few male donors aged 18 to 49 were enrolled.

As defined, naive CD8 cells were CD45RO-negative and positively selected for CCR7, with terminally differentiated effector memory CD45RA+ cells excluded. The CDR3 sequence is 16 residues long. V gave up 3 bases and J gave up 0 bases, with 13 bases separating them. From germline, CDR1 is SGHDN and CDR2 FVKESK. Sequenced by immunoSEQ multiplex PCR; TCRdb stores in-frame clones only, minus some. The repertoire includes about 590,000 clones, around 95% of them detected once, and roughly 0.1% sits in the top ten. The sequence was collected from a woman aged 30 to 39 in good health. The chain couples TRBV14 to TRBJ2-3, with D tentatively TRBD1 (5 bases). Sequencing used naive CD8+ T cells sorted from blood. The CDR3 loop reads CASSQRQSQSTDTQYF. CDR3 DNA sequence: TGTGCCAGCAGCCAGAGACAGAGCCAAAGCACAGATACGCAGTATTTT.